These 11 T cell receptor beta chains originate from one sample sequenced in a study of control samples from healthy donors and cancer patients. Profiled with immunoSEQ multiplex PCR; TCRdb holds only in-frame clones, not every one. The sample shows tens of thousands of clones, roughly 89% of them seen only once. Sequencing was performed on blood. These TCRs come from a man in his fifties in good health.

V and J are TRBV7-9 and TRBJ2-3; tentative D call: TRBD1 (5 bases). This CDR3 has 15 residues. CDR1 is SEHNR and CDR2 is FQNEAQ in the germline V gene (reference sequence). V lost 2 bases to trimming and J lost 0 bases, with 9 bases between them. The chain's CDR3 is CASSLKDTSTDTQYF. For the CDR3, the DNA is TGTGCCAGCAGCTTAAAGGACACTAGCACAGATACGCAGTATTTT.

CDR3 sequence (DNA): TGTGCCAGCAGCCCCCTAACGGGGGAGGGCTCAGATACGCAGTATTTT. It is translated as CASSPLTGEGSDTQYF. The chain links TRBV4-2 to TRBJ2-3, with TRBD2 matching over 7 bases. The CDR3 has 16 amino acids. Germline CDR1 and CDR2: LGHNA and YNFKEQ. V shed 4 bases, J shed 4 bases, and the junction held 11 bases outside the gene matches.

The chain recombines TRBV19 with TRBJ1-1; the match to TRBD1 covers 8 bases. With V trimmed by 5 bases and J by 5 bases, 10 bases remained unmatched. Germline V CDR1 and CDR2: LNHDA, SQIVND (reference sequence). The CDR3 length is 15 residues. The CDR3 region is CASSPMDRDGTEAFF. In DNA form, the CDR3 reads TGTGCCAGTAGTCCGATGGACAGGGATGGGACTGAAGCTTTCTTT.

The rearrangement links TRBV11-3 to TRBJ2-2, with D perhaps TRBD2 (5 bases). Trimming removed 3 bases at V and 2 bases at J, with 10 bases between. Germline V lookup: CDR1 SGHNT, CDR2 YENEEA. The CDR3 is 15 residues long. The CDR3 nucleotides are TGTGCCAGCAGCTTTTCGGGGTCCAACACCGGGGAGCTGTTTTTT. It encodes CASSFSGSNTGELFF.

This clone was detected only a few times. This chain links TRBV29-1 with TRBJ1-3, with no clear D. The length of the CDR3 is 12 residues. The germline V gene encodes CDR1 SQVTM and CDR2 ANQGSEA. With 7 bases removed from V and 2 bases from J, the gap between germline ends came to 9 bases. This CDR3 is CSGGDPGNTIYF. The CDR3 DNA reads TGCAGCGGGGGAGATCCTGGAAACACCATATATTTT.

This clone has just one count. J is TRBJ2-3 and V is TRBV9; 12 positions agree with TRBD2. Germline V gives CDR1 SGDLS, CDR2 YYNGEE. This CDR3 comprises 14 residues. V was pared by 4 bases and J by 7 bases, with 4 bases of the junction left unmatched. DNA of the CDR3: TGTGCCAGCAGCCCCGGACTAGCGGGGAATACGCAGTATTTT. Its protein is CASSPGLAGNTQYF.

This chain uses TRBV11-2 with TRBJ2-5; D not certain. The CDR3 totals 14 residues. V was shortened by 0 bases and J by 5 bases, with 10 bases between the two germline ends. Looked up from germline, CDR1 is SGHAT and CDR2 is FQNNGV. As DNA, the CDR3 is TGTGCCAGCAGCTTAGATCCGACGTTTGAGACCCAGTACTTC. Amino acid sequence: CASSLDPTFETQYF.

The chain recombines TRBV13 with TRBJ2-7; D is uncertain. Germline V gene data show CDR1 as PRHDT and CDR2 as FYEKMQ (reference sequence). Trimming took 4 bases from V and 4 from J, leaving 8 bases between them. This CDR3 spans 12 amino acids. CDR3 residues: CASSSGHYEQYF. The CDR3 nucleotides are TGTGCCAGCAGCTCAGGTCATTACGAGCAGTACTTC.

The chain carries TRBV6-2 or TRBV6-3 and TRBJ2-1; D possibly matches TRBD1 or TRBD2 (6 bases each). Trimming removed 3 bases at V and 7 bases at J, with 13 bases between. From germline, CDR1 is MNHEY and CDR2 SVGEGT. CDR3 length: 14 residues. The CDR3 is CASSYEQGGNEQFF. CDR3 bases: TGTGCCAGCAGTTATGAACAGGGAGGTAATGAGCAGTTCTTC.

This chain joins TRBV25-1 and TRBJ1-5; D might be TRBD1 (5 bases). Germline V lookup: CDR1 MGHDK, CDR2 SYGVNS. There are 16 residues in the CDR3. The V end was cut by 7 bases, the J end by 4 bases, with 20 bases between. CDR3 residues: CASINRSRSCNQPQHF. The CDR3 nucleotides read TGTGCCAGCATTAACAGGTCCAGGTCATGTAATCAGCCCCAGCATTTT.

The table lists this clone with a count of one. V gene TRBV11-3 combines with J gene TRBJ2-3, with D unclear. Germline-derived CDR1 and CDR2 are SGHNT and YENEEA. With 1 base removed from V and 0 bases from J, the gap between germline ends came to 8 bases. CDR3 length equals 15 residues. This chain's CDR3 is CASSLGVGSTDTQYF. For the CDR3, the DNA is TGTGCCAGCAGCTTAGGGGTGGGCAGCACAGATACGCAGTATTTT.